Listed below are T cell receptor beta chains from one sample, sequenced in a study of control samples from healthy donors and cancer patients. Sequencing used immunoSEQ multiplex PCR; TCRdb keeps in-frame clones, though not all of them. The sample has approximately 87,000 clones; around 92% are singletons. The sample taken for sequencing was blood. All receptors come from a man aged 50-60 years in good health. The conserved cysteine and the conserved F or W are not part of the CDR3 here.

TRBV24-1	TRBJ1-2	12	ATSDPGTDYGYT
TRBV6-2/TRBV6-3	TRBJ1-5	11	ASSRTANQPQH
TRBV10-3	TRBJ1-5	13	AISDGLTERQPQH
TRBV5-1	TRBJ1-1	10	ASRQGESEAF
TRBV19	TRBJ1-1	12	ASSTMGGATEAF
TRBV6-5	TRBJ2-7	12	ASPGGNSQYEQY
TRBV1	TRBJ1-5	13	TSPPGRDTNQPQH
TRBV12-5	TRBJ1-1	10	ASGLVAGEAF
TRBV5-1	TRBJ2-5	13	ASSPRVGGQETQY
TRBV7-9	TRBJ2-2	13	ASSPTGGYTGELF
TRBV5-4	TRBJ2-3	11	ASSFRGTDTQY
TRBV9	TRBJ1-2	14	ASSVARGWDNYGYT
TRBV6-5	TRBJ1-5	12	ASSNGQGRQPQH
TRBV5-1	TRBJ2-3	14	ASSLGLGGGTDTQY
TRBV3-1/TRBV3-2	TRBJ2-5	12	ASSRSTGAGTQY
TRBV5-6	TRBJ1-2	13	ASSKTGTGTHGYT
TRBV5-1	TRBJ1-1	12	ASSTRGTEHEAF
TRBV5-1	TRBJ2-7	12	ASSLAGGESEQY
TRBV6-5	TRBJ1-5	12	ASSYGKGRQPQH
TRBV24-1	TRBJ2-2	17	ATSDPWGSGTLNTGELF
TRBV9	TRBJ2-2	10	ASSVASGELF
TRBV29-1	TRBJ2-7	14	SVGRTTGVNSYEQY
TRBV12-3/TRBV12-4	TRBJ1-6	11	ASSFRDRSPLH
TRBV5-6	TRBJ2-1	12	ASSFRDGLGEQF
TRBV5-4	TRBJ1-5	12	ASSVDRGNQPQH
TRBV10-3	TRBJ2-3	10	AMSGGSDTQY
TRBV5-4	TRBJ1-2	12	ASSLRDRSYGYT
TRBV5-1	TRBJ1-1	12	ASSFQQLNTEAF
TRBV2	TRBJ1-2	9	ASSRTAGYT
TRBV6-6	TRBJ1-3	12	ASSSDRSAVTIY
TRBV6-5	TRBJ1-2	13	ASSLRPGAEGGYT
TRBV29-1	TRBJ1-2	12	SVPHKRQYYGYT
TRBV10-1	TRBJ2-2	11	ASNHRVAGELF
TRBV19	TRBJ2-2	12	ASNGQGNTGELF
TRBV6-5	TRBJ1-6	13	ASSPRTMGNSPLH
TRBV5-1	TRBJ1-6	12	ASSFGDGVSPLH
TRBV30	TRBJ2-6	11	ACRGSGANVLT
TRBV19	TRBJ2-3	11	ASSRGHGDTQY
TRBV7-9	TRBJ2-1	11	ASSLAGGNEQF
TRBV6-5	TRBJ1-2	13	ASSYLRTGRNGYT
TRBV5-8	TRBJ2-2	13	ASSLGRIFTGELF